This T cell receptor beta chain came from a study of blood T cells in healthy people across ages. Study-level results: Across the age range, TCR beta diversity per million T cells fell in a roughly linear way.

Note on this clonotype: No antigen is known for it.

A sample-barcoded 5' primer and a J-beta primer mix were used in a second PCR of roughly 6 to 11 cycles. TCRdb called the 5' RACE reads again in MiXCR, with one record for every CDR3 protein. There are 450,000 to 650,000 distinct CDR3 sequences in the sample; around 24% occur only once, and approximately 10% lies in the top ten. The CDR3 runs 13 residues. Germline loops: CDR1 DFQATT, CDR2 SNEGSKA (reference sequence). The V end lost 5 bases, the J end lost 4 bases, and 9 bases lay between the germline ends. The data were also submitted as part of a second study, on T cells of mothers and their children. That paper notes: Input to cDNA synthesis comprised all extracted RNA, at a ratio of approximately 1.5 ug per 15 ul.

This chain uses TRBV20-1 with TRBJ2-6; no clear D gene. The sample consisted of blood. The sequence derives from a boy younger than 18 in good health. The CDR3 region is CSASTSGANVLTF. The CDR3 DNA follows: TGCAGTGCTTCTACCTCCGGGGCCAACGTCCTGACTTTC.